Sequencing of this TCR beta chain was carried out in a study of cytomegalovirus exposure and HLA in healthy donors. At the level of the study: Earlier results showed 90 million to 120 million unique TCR beta sequences derived from roughly 180 million T cells.

CDR1 is ENHRY and CDR2 is SYGVKD in the germline V gene. V lost 10 bases and J 0 bases, leaving 15 bases between the germline ends. The CDR3 extends over 14 amino acids. Remarks on this clone: Its antigen is not known.

It was with 60 Vbeta and 13 Jbeta primers that the PCR ran. Data came from immunoSEQ multiplex PCR; TCRdb stores just in-frame clones and leaves some out. Here the sample spans approximately 75,000 clones, 84% being singletons. Study conclusions and caveats: Cytomegalovirus association was assigned to approximately 160 TCR beta chains. In a later analysis, at a false discovery rate of 0.05, 15,000 to 20,000 TCR beta sequences matched HLA alleles.

This TCR was sampled from a man aged 70-80 years in good health and CMV-seropositive. The source material was PBMCs. J is TRBJ1-2 and V is TRBV10-3, with a weak D call TRBD1 (6 bases). CDR3 DNA sequence: TGTGCCAGCCTGACAGGCAACTCTAACTATGGCTACACCTTC. Amino acid sequence: CASLTGNSNYGYTF.